A selection of T cell receptor beta chains follows, all from one sample in a study of T cell responses to AZD1222 COVID-19 vaccine. Sequencing was performed with immunoSEQ multiplex PCR; in TCRdb, only in-frame clones are kept and a portion is missing. This table holds 240,000 or so clones, just over 90% found once. Source: peripheral blood, taken on day 0 of AZD1222 vaccination. Receptor source: an adult in good health. Each CDR3 is given with its conserved first and last residue. Each record gives: CDR3 length, clone size, V gene, D gene, J gene, CDR3 DNA, CDR3 protein. A D gene is named only where the DNA matches it firmly. The size field is filled for only some rows; it gives once, few, many or a size class.

len: 15; abundance: NA; v_gene: TRBV6-2/TRBV6-3; d_gene: NA; j_gene: TRBJ2-1; CDR3nt: TGTGCCAGCAGTTACGGTCAGGGGAGGATCAATGAGCAGTTCTTC; CDR3aa: CASSYGQGRINEQFF
len: 14; abundance: NA; v_gene: TRBV7-2; d_gene: NA; j_gene: TRBJ2-7; CDR3nt: TGTGCCAGCAGCTCCAGGGGTAGTGAGAACGAGCAGTACTTC; CDR3aa: CASSSRGSENEQYF
len: 15; abundance: NA; v_gene: TRBV14; d_gene: NA; j_gene: TRBJ2-7; CDR3nt: TGTGCCAGCAGCCCCCCGGCCTACCGCCTTGGGGAGCAGTACTTC; CDR3aa: CASSPPAYRLGEQYF
len: 15; abundance: NA; v_gene: TRBV2; d_gene: NA; j_gene: TRBJ2-7; CDR3nt: TGTGCCAGCAGTGAAGGGGCAGGGGTCACCTACGAGCAGTACTTC; CDR3aa: CASSEGAGVTYEQYF
len: 14; abundance: NA; v_gene: TRBV9; d_gene: TRBD1; j_gene: TRBJ1-5; CDR3nt: TGTGCCAGCAGCGGACAGGGGGCTAGTCAGCCCCAGCATTTT; CDR3aa: CASSGQGASQPQHF
len: 16; abundance: once; v_gene: TRBV4-2; d_gene: TRBD1; j_gene: TRBJ2-1; CDR3nt: TGTGCCAGCAGCCAAGACCGACAGGGTTATTACAATGAGCAGTTCTTC; CDR3aa: CASSQDRQGYYNEQFF
len: 17; abundance: NA; v_gene: TRBV4-1; d_gene: TRBD1; j_gene: TRBJ1-6; CDR3nt: TGCGCCAGCAGCCAGAAAACGGGACAGGTTTTTAATTCACCCCTCCACTTT; CDR3aa: CASSQKTGQVFNSPLHF
len: 13; abundance: few; v_gene: TRBV7-9; d_gene: NA; j_gene: TRBJ2-7; CDR3nt: TGTGCCAGCAGCTTAGTAGGGAACTACGAGCAGTACTTC; CDR3aa: CASSLVGNYEQYF
len: 13; abundance: NA; v_gene: TRBV7-8; d_gene: NA; j_gene: TRBJ1-1; CDR3nt: TGTGCCAGCAGCGGGTCCATGAACACTGAAGCTTTCTTT; CDR3aa: CASSGSMNTEAFF
len: 14; abundance: once; v_gene: TRBV7-2; d_gene: TRBD1; j_gene: TRBJ2-7; CDR3nt: TGTGCCAGCAGCTACCAGGGGGCAAACTACGAGCAGTACTTC; CDR3aa: CASSYQGANYEQYF
len: 14; abundance: NA; v_gene: TRBV6-5; d_gene: NA; j_gene: TRBJ1-2; CDR3nt: TGTGCCAGCACCCCTTCTGCGGGGGCGCATGGCTACACCTTC; CDR3aa: CASTPSAGAHGYTF
len: 17; abundance: NA; v_gene: TRBV5-4; d_gene: TRBD2; j_gene: TRBJ2-2; CDR3nt: TGTGCCAGCAGCAATGAGGAACTAGCGACCGACACCGGGGAGCTGTTTTTT; CDR3aa: CASSNEELATDTGELFF
len: 14; abundance: NA; v_gene: TRBV20-1; d_gene: NA; j_gene: TRBJ2-7; CDR3nt: TGCAGTGCTAGTTTCCAGGGGAGTACCTACGAGCAGTACTTC; CDR3aa: CSASFQGSTYEQYF
len: 16; abundance: NA; v_gene: TRBV18; d_gene: TRBD2; j_gene: TRBJ2-3; CDR3nt: TGTGCCAGCTCACCTATTCTAGCGGGAAAGACAGATACGCAGTATTTT; CDR3aa: CASSPILAGKTDTQYF
len: 19; abundance: NA; v_gene: TRBV4-2; d_gene: TRBD1; j_gene: TRBJ2-1; CDR3nt: TGTGCCAGCAGCCAAGAAAGAGGGGACAGTCTATTACCCATCAATGAGCAGTTCTTC; CDR3aa: CASSQERGDSLLPINEQFF
len: 16; abundance: NA; v_gene: TRBV24-1; d_gene: TRBD1; j_gene: TRBJ2-1; CDR3nt: TGTGCCACCAGCACCAGTAGACAGGGGAACTACAATGAGCAGTTCTTC; CDR3aa: CATSTSRQGNYNEQFF
len: 17; abundance: NA; v_gene: TRBV19; d_gene: TRBD1; j_gene: TRBJ2-2; CDR3nt: TGTGCCAGTAGTTCCGACCCCAGACAGGGAAGGACCGGGGAGCTGTTTTTT; CDR3aa: CASSSDPRQGRTGELFF
len: 14; abundance: once; v_gene: TRBV28; d_gene: NA; j_gene: TRBJ1-1; CDR3nt: TGTGCCAGCAGTCTTCTCAGGCAGGACACTGAAGCTTTCTTT; CDR3aa: CASSLLRQDTEAFF
len: 13; abundance: NA; v_gene: TRBV12-3/TRBV12-4; d_gene: TRBD1; j_gene: TRBJ2-7; CDR3nt: TGTGCCAGCACCCGGGACAGGCCCTACGAGCAGTACTTC; CDR3aa: CASTRDRPYEQYF
len: 14; abundance: NA; v_gene: TRBV7-2; d_gene: NA; j_gene: TRBJ2-1; CDR3nt: TGTGCCAGCAGCTTAAACGGATGGGGGGATGAGCAGTTCTTC; CDR3aa: CASSLNGWGDEQFF
len: 12; abundance: NA; v_gene: TRBV18; d_gene: NA; j_gene: TRBJ1-1; CDR3nt: TGTGCCACCCGGTTGGCGGGGGATGAGGCTTTCTTT; CDR3aa: CATRLAGDEAFF
len: 15; abundance: NA; v_gene: TRBV5-3; d_gene: TRBD1; j_gene: TRBJ2-7; CDR3nt: TGTGCCAGACCCACCGGGACAGGAGCAGTGTACGAGCAGTACTTC; CDR3aa: CARPTGTGAVYEQYF
len: 14; abundance: NA; v_gene: TRBV28; d_gene: TRBD1; j_gene: TRBJ1-2; CDR3nt: TGTGCCAGCAGTTACGGACAGGGTAACTATGGCTACACCTTC; CDR3aa: CASSYGQGNYGYTF
len: 15; abundance: NA; v_gene: TRBV11-2; d_gene: NA; j_gene: TRBJ2-7; CDR3nt: TGTGCCAGCAGCTTAAATCGAGGGACACCCTACGAGCAGTACTTC; CDR3aa: CASSLNRGTPYEQYF
len: 14; abundance: NA; v_gene: TRBV7-3; d_gene: TRBD1; j_gene: TRBJ1-1; CDR3nt: TGTGCCAGCAGGGACAGGGGGACGAACACTGAAGCTTTCTTT; CDR3aa: CASRDRGTNTEAFF
len: 15; abundance: NA; v_gene: TRBV19; d_gene: NA; j_gene: TRBJ1-1; CDR3nt: TGTGCCAGTAGTAACGGGGCGACCATGAACACTGAAGCTTTCTTT; CDR3aa: CASSNGATMNTEAFF
len: 13; abundance: NA; v_gene: TRBV6-2/TRBV6-3; d_gene: NA; j_gene: TRBJ1-2; CDR3nt: TGTGCCAGCAGTTACGTCTCAGGCAGTGGCTACACCTTC; CDR3aa: CASSYVSGSGYTF
len: 17; abundance: NA; v_gene: TRBV6-2/TRBV6-3; d_gene: TRBD2; j_gene: TRBJ2-1; CDR3nt: TGTGCCAGCAGTTACCTACCTACTAGCGGGGTTTCGGATGAGCAGTTCTTC; CDR3aa: CASSYLPTSGVSDEQFF
len: 14; abundance: NA; v_gene: TRBV11-2; d_gene: TRBD1; j_gene: TRBJ1-2; CDR3nt: TGTGCCAGCAGCTTACCGGACAGGCACTATGGCTACACCTTC; CDR3aa: CASSLPDRHYGYTF
len: 14; abundance: NA; v_gene: TRBV12-5; d_gene: NA; j_gene: TRBJ1-2; CDR3nt: TGTGCTAGTGATCTACAGGGTATCAACTATGGCTACACCTTC; CDR3aa: CASDLQGINYGYTF
len: 15; abundance: NA; v_gene: TRBV9; d_gene: NA; j_gene: TRBJ1-6; CDR3nt: TGTGCCAGCGGGAGGGAAAGCTCCTATAATTCACCCCTCCACTTT; CDR3aa: CASGRESSYNSPLHF
len: 11; abundance: NA; v_gene: TRBV6-1; d_gene: NA; j_gene: TRBJ2-1; CDR3nt: TGTGCCAGCATCGCCTACAATGAGCAGTTCTTC; CDR3aa: CASIAYNEQFF
len: 12; abundance: NA; v_gene: TRBV6-6; d_gene: NA; j_gene: TRBJ1-2; CDR3nt: TGTGCCAGCAGCCCTACAAGGGCGGGCTACACCTTC; CDR3aa: CASSPTRAGYTF
len: 14; abundance: NA; v_gene: TRBV9; d_gene: TRBD1; j_gene: TRBJ1-2; CDR3nt: TGTGCCAGCGCCCAGGGGGGCGCGGGCTATGGCTACACCTTC; CDR3aa: CASAQGGAGYGYTF
len: 16; abundance: NA; v_gene: TRBV7-2; d_gene: TRBD2; j_gene: TRBJ2-1; CDR3nt: TGTGCCAGCAGCATCTGGACTAGCGGGAGGGCTGGTGAGCAGTTCTTC; CDR3aa: CASSIWTSGRAGEQFF
len: 11; abundance: NA; v_gene: TRBV20-1; d_gene: NA; j_gene: TRBJ2-7; CDR3nt: TGCAGTGCCGCCTCCTCCTACGAGCAGTACTTC; CDR3aa: CSAASSYEQYF
len: 13; abundance: NA; v_gene: TRBV5-4; d_gene: NA; j_gene: TRBJ1-5; CDR3nt: TGTGCCAGCAGCTTGGGGGGAGGTCAGCCCCAGCATTTT; CDR3aa: CASSLGGGQPQHF
len: 12; abundance: NA; v_gene: TRBV7-9; d_gene: NA; j_gene: TRBJ2-1; CDR3nt: TGTGCCACCCGACGCGACTACAATGAGCAGTTCTTC; CDR3aa: CATRRDYNEQFF
len: 15; abundance: NA; v_gene: TRBV6-1; d_gene: TRBD1; j_gene: TRBJ2-1; CDR3nt: TGTGCCAGCAGTGAAGCGCTACAGGGGATGAATGAGCAGTTCTTC; CDR3aa: CASSEALQGMNEQFF
len: 14; abundance: NA; v_gene: TRBV7-2; d_gene: NA; j_gene: TRBJ2-3; CDR3nt: TGTGCCAGCAGCTTATCGGGGGGCACAGATACGCAGTATTTT; CDR3aa: CASSLSGGTDTQYF
len: 15; abundance: NA; v_gene: TRBV3-1/TRBV3-2; d_gene: NA; j_gene: TRBJ2-5; CDR3nt: TGTGCCAGCAGCCAACCGGCGGGGCTCCGGGAGACCCAGTACTTC; CDR3aa: CASSQPAGLRETQYF
len: 15; abundance: NA; v_gene: TRBV3-1/TRBV3-2; d_gene: NA; j_gene: TRBJ1-6; CDR3nt: TGTGCCAGCAGCCAGGGACGGGGCTATAATTCACCCCTCCACTTT; CDR3aa: CASSQGRGYNSPLHF
len: 17; abundance: once; v_gene: TRBV18; d_gene: TRBD1; j_gene: TRBJ2-2; CDR3nt: TGTGCCAGCTCACCAGCCGGGACAGGGGGCTACACCGGGGAGCTGTTTTTT; CDR3aa: CASSPAGTGGYTGELFF
len: 13; abundance: NA; v_gene: TRBV7-9; d_gene: NA; j_gene: TRBJ1-3; CDR3nt: TGTGCCAGCAGCCTCGCGGGGGGAAACACCATATATTTT; CDR3aa: CASSLAGGNTIYF
len: 15; abundance: NA; v_gene: TRBV5-4; d_gene: TRBD2; j_gene: TRBJ2-5; CDR3nt: TGTGCCAGCAGCTTGGAAGGGTGGACTAGCGGGGGGCCATACTTC; CDR3aa: CASSLEGWTSGGPYF
len: 11; abundance: NA; v_gene: TRBV12-3/TRBV12-4; d_gene: NA; j_gene: TRBJ1-2; CDR3nt: TGTGCCAGCAGTTTTGACTATGGCTACACCTTC; CDR3aa: CASSFDYGYTF
len: 14; abundance: NA; v_gene: TRBV9; d_gene: NA; j_gene: TRBJ2-3; CDR3nt: TGTGCCAGCAGCGCCGGGACTAGCACAGATACGCAGTATTTT; CDR3aa: CASSAGTSTDTQYF
len: 11; abundance: NA; v_gene: TRBV2; d_gene: NA; j_gene: TRBJ2-7; CDR3nt: TGTGCCAGCAGTGTGGCCTACGAGCAGTACTTC; CDR3aa: CASSVAYEQYF
len: 13; abundance: NA; v_gene: TRBV28; d_gene: NA; j_gene: TRBJ1-2; CDR3nt: TGTGCCAGCAGTTTCGGCGGGAGCTATGGCTACACCTTC; CDR3aa: CASSFGGSYGYTF
len: 15; abundance: NA; v_gene: TRBV19; d_gene: TRBD2; j_gene: TRBJ2-7; CDR3nt: TGTGCCAGTAGTAGCGGACTAGCGGGAATTAACGAGCAGTACTTC; CDR3aa: CASSSGLAGINEQYF
len: 14; abundance: NA; v_gene: TRBV11-2; d_gene: TRBD1; j_gene: TRBJ1-2; CDR3nt: TGTGCCAGCAGCTTCGGCAGGGGGTCGTATGGCTACACCTTC; CDR3aa: CASSFGRGSYGYTF
len: 14; abundance: NA; v_gene: TRBV28; d_gene: NA; j_gene: TRBJ1-1; CDR3nt: TGTGCCAGCAGTCCTCCGGCAGGCGGCACTGAAGCTTTCTTT; CDR3aa: CASSPPAGGTEAFF
len: 16; abundance: NA; v_gene: TRBV4-3; d_gene: NA; j_gene: TRBJ2-3; CDR3nt: TGCGCCAGCAGCCTATCGGGATCGGTATCCGCAGATACGCAGTATTTT; CDR3aa: CASSLSGSVSADTQYF
len: 15; abundance: once; v_gene: TRBV7-6; d_gene: TRBD2; j_gene: TRBJ2-3; CDR3nt: TGTGCCAGCAGCCTTCTAGCGGGGTCCACAGATACGCAGTATTTT; CDR3aa: CASSLLAGSTDTQYF
len: 15; abundance: NA; v_gene: TRBV7-2; d_gene: TRBD2; j_gene: TRBJ2-3; CDR3nt: TGTGCCAGCAGCAGACTAGCCCGAGCTGGGGATACGCAGTATTTT; CDR3aa: CASSRLARAGDTQYF